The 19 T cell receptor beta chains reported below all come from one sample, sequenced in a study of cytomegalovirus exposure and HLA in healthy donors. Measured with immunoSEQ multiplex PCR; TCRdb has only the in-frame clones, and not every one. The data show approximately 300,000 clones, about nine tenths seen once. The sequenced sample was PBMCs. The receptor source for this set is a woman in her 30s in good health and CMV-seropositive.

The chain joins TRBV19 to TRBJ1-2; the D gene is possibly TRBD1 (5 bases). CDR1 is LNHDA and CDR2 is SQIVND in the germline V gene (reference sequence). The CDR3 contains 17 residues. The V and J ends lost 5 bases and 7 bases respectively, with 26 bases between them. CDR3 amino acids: CASSPTPLYRGEGGYTF. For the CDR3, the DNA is TGTGCCAGTAGTCCGACACCCCTCTATCGGGGGGAGGGTGGCTACACCTTC.

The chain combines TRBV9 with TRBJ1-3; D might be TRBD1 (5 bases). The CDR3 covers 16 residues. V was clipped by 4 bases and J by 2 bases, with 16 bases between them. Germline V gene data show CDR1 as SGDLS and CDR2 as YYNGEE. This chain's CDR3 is CASSSSGGAPGNTIYF. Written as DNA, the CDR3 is TGTGCCAGCAGCTCATCCGGTGGGGCTCCTGGAAACACCATATATTTT.

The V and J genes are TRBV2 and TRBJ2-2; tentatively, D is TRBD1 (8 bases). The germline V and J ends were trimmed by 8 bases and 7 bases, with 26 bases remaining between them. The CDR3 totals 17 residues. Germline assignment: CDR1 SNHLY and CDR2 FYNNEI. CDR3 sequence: CASSFSYDRGGSGELFF. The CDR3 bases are TGTGCCAGCTCCTTTTCATACGACAGGGGAGGGAGCGGGGAGCTGTTTTTT.

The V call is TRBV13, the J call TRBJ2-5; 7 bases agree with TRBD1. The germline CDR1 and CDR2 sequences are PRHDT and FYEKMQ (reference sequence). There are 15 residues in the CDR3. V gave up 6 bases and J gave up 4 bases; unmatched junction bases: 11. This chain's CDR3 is CASSQRQGGRETQYF. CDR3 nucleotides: TGTGCCAGCAGTCAAAGACAGGGTGGTAGAGAGACCCAGTACTTC.

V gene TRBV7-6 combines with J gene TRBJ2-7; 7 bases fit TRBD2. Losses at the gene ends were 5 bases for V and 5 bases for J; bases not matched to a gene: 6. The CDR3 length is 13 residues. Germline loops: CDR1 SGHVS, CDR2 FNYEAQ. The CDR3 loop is CASSARLADEQYF. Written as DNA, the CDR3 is TGTGCCAGCAGCGCCCGTCTAGCGGACGAGCAGTACTTC.

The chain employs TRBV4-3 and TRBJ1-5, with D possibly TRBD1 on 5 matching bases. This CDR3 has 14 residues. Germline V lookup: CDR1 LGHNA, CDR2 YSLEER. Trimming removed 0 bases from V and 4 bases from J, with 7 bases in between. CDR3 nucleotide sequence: TGCGCCAGCAGCCAAGAGACAGCAAATCAGCCCCAGCATTTT. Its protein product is CASSQETANQPQHF.

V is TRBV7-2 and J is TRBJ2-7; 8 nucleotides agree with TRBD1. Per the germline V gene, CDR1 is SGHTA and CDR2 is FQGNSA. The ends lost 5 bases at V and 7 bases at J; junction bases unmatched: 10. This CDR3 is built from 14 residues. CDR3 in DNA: TGTGCCAGCAGCCGCGGGACAGGCCCTAAAGAGCAGTACTTC. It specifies CASSRGTGPKEQYF. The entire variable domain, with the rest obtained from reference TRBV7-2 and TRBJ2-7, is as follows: GAGVSQSPSNKVTEKGKDVELRCDPISGHTALYWYRQSLGQGLEFLIYFQGNSAPDKSGLPSDRFSAERTGGSVSTLTIQRTQQEDSAVYLCASSRGTGPKEQYFGPGTRLTVT.

CDR3 sequence reads: CASSDAQGAGSYEQYF. The DNA for the CDR3 is TGTGCCAGCAGTGACGCACAGGGGGCGGGAAGCTACGAGCAGTACTTC. V is TRBV6-1 and J is TRBJ2-7; 9 bases line up with TRBD1. This CDR3 is 16 amino acids long. V was pared by 3 bases and J by 3 bases, with 9 bases of the junction left unmatched. Germline lookup yields CDR1 MNHNS and CDR2 SASEGT.

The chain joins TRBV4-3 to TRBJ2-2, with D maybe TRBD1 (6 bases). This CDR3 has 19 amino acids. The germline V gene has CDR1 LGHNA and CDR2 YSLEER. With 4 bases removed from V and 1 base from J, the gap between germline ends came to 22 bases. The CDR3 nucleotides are TGCGCCAGCAGCCTAACAGGGTCCGGACCGGAAAAGAACACCGGGGAGCTGTTTTTT. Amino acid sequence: CASSLTGSGPEKNTGELFF.

CDR3 region: CASSQTGFGNQPQHF. The CDR3 DNA reads as TGTGCCAGCAGCCAGACTGGGTTTGGCAATCAGCCCCAGCATTTT. This rearrangement joins TRBV4-2 to TRBJ1-5; D remains ambiguous. Germline V gives CDR1 LGHNA, CDR2 YNFKEQ. The CDR3 extends over 15 amino acids. V gave up 3 bases and J gave up 2 bases, with 11 bases separating them.

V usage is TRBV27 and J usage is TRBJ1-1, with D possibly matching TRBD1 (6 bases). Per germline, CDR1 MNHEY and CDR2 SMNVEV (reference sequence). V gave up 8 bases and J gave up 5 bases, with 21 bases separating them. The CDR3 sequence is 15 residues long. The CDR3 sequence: CASLYAGGGGTEAFF. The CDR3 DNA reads TGTGCCAGCTTGTACGCCGGGGGAGGGGGTACTGAAGCTTTCTTT.

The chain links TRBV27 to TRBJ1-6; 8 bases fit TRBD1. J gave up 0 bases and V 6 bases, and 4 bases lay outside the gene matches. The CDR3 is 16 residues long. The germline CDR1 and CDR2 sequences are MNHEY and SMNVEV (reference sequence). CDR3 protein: CASRRQGSSYNSPLHF. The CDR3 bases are TGTGCCAGCAGGAGACAGGGGAGCTCCTATAATTCACCCCTCCACTTT.

Here the CDR3 DNA reads TGTGCCAGCAGTGTAGGAAGCGGGAGAGCAACAGTTTCAGATACGCAGTATTTT. It codes for CASSVGSGRATVSDTQYF. This rearrangement joins TRBV2 to TRBJ2-3; TRBD2 agrees at 8 bases. The CDR3 totals 18 residues. The trim removed 4 bases at V and 4 bases at J, leaving 16 bases unmatched. The germline gives CDR1 SNHLY, CDR2 FYNNEI.

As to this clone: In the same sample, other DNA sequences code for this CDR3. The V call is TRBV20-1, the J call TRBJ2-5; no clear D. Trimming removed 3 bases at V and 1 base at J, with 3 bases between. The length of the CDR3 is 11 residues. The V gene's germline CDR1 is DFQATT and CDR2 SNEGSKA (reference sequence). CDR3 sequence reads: CSASSQETQYF. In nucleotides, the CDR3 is TGCAGTGCTAGTTCCCAAGAGACCCAGTACTTC.

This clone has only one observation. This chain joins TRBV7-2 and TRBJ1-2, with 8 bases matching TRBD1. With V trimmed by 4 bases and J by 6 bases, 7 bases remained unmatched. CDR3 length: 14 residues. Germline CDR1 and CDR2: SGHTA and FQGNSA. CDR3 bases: TGTGCCAGCAGCTCTCGGACAGGGACCCATGGCTACACCTTC. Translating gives CASSSRTGTHGYTF.

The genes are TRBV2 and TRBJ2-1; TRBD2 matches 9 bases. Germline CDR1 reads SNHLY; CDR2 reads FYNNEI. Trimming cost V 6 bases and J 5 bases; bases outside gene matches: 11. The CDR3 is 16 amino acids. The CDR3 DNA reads TGTGCCAGCAGCCGGGGTATGGTAGCGGGGGACAATGAGCAGTTCTTC. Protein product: CASSRGMVAGDNEQFF. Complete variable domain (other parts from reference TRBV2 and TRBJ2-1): EPEVTQTPSHQVTQMGQEVILRCVPISNHLYFYWYRQILGQKVEFLVSFYNNEISEKSEIFDDQFSVERPDGSNFTLKIRSTKLEDSAMYFCASSRGMVAGDNEQFFGPGTRLTVL.

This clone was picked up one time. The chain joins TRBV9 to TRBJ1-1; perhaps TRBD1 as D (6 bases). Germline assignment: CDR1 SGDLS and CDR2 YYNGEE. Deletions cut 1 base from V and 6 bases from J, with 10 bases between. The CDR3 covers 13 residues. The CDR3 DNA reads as TGTGCCAGCAGCGTACGGGGGGGCCCTGAAGCTTTCTTT. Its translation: CASSVRGGPEAFF.

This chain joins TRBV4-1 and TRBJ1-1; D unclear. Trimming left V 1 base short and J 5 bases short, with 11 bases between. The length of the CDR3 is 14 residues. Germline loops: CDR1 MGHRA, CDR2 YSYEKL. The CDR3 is CASSQVQVKTEAFF. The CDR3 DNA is TGCGCCAGCAGCCAAGTTCAGGTTAAGACTGAAGCTTTCTTT.

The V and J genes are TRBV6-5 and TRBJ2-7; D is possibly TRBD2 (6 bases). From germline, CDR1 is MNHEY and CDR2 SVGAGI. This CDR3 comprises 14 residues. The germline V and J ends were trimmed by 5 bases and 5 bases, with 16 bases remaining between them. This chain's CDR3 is CASSLFDGSDEQYF. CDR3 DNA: TGTGCCAGCAGTCTCTTCGACGGGAGTGACGAGCAGTACTTC.